The TCR beta chain under discussion was sequenced for a study of T cell changes during pregnancy in multiple sclerosis. Sequencing was performed with immunoSEQ multiplex PCR; in TCRdb, only in-frame clones are kept and a portion is missing. Altogether roughly 110,000 clones are present, roughly 92% being singletons, with the ten largest covering 1.5% to 2%. Comment on this clone: This sample includes further DNA sequences coding for the same CDR3.

The CDR3 spans 13 residues. Germline V gene data show CDR1 as KGHSH and CDR2 as LQKENI. With 3 bases removed from V and 0 bases from J, the gap between germline ends came to 5 bases. The clonotype originates from a female donor with multiple sclerosis, enrolled in a pregnancy study. The V and J genes are TRBV18 and TRBJ1-1; D is undetermined. Here the sequenced sample was peripheral blood, taken after pregnancy. The CDR3 spells CASSPSVNTEAFF. The CDR3 DNA follows: TGTGCCAGCTCACCCTCCGTGAACACTGAAGCTTTCTTT.